The T cell receptor (beta chain) described here comes from a study of spatial heterogeneity in lung cancer. Study-wide context: Within raw reads, each unique TCR and UMI combination appeared on average more than ten times.

The study's findings and limits: Expanded intratumoral alpha and beta TCR counts tracked tumor mutation counts.

Germline lookup yields CDR1 MNHEY and CDR2 SVGEGT. The CDR3 spans 14 residues. Trimming shortened V by 0 bases and J by 4 bases, and 9 bases separated the two germline ends. Time point: sample taken at primary tumor resection. This clonotype is categorized as medium-sized (0.01 to 0.1%). Its antigen is currently unknown. A single record per CDR3 protein comes from TCRdb applying MiXCR to the 5' RACE reads. The sample carries several thousand distinct CDR3 sequences, approximately 17% recorded once. This clonotype originated in a male donor with early-stage non-small cell lung cancer. The chain joins TRBV6-2 or TRBV6-3 to TRBJ1-2; the D is unclear. The specimen was lung tumor tissue, collected at surgery. DNA of the CDR3: TGTGCCAGCAGTTACTCTCCGGGAACCTATGGCTACACCTTC. This sequence encodes CASSYSPGTYGYTF.